This T cell receptor (beta chain) was captured by sequencing in a study of shared clonotypes between healthy human individuals. Measured with immunoSEQ multiplex PCR; TCRdb has only the in-frame clones, and not every one. The data hold 780,000 or so clones, with 72% observed a single time. This CDR3 spans 12 amino acids. Looked up from germline, CDR1 is MDHEN and CDR2 is SYDVKM. The V and J ends lost 6 bases and 4 bases respectively, with 7 bases between them. This clonotype was obtained from a woman aged 30 to 39 in good health. The rearrangement uses TRBV28 and TRBJ1-5; the D is unclear. Sequencing was performed on memory CD4+ T cells sorted from blood. Subset of the sample: CD45RA-negative fraction. The CDR3 is CASRDLNQPQHF. CDR3 bases: TGTGCCAGCAGAGACTTAAATCAGCCCCAGCATTTT.